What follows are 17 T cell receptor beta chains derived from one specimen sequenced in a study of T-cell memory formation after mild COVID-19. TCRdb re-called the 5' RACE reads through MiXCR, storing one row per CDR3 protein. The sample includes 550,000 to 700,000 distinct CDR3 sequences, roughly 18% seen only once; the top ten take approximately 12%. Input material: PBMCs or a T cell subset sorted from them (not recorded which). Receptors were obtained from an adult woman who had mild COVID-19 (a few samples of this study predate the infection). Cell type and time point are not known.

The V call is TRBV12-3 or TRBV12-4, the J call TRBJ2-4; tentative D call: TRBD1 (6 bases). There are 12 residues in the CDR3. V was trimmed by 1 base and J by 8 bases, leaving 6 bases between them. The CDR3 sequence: CASSLEGDIQYF. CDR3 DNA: TGTGCCAGCAGTTTAGAGGGGGACATTCAGTACTTC.

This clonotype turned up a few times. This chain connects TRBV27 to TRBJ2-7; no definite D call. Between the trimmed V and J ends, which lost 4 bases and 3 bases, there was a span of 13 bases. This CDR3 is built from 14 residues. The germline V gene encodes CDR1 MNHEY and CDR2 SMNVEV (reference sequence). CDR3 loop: CASSWGRTSYEQYF. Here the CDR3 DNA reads TGTGCCAGCAGTTGGGGTAGGACGAGCTACGAGCAGTACTTC.

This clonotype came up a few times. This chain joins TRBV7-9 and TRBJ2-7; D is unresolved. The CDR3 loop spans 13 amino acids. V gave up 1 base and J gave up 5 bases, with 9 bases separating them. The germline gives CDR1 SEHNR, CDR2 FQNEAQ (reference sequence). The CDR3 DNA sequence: TGTGCCAGCAGCTTAGAGGCTGGGGACGAGCAGTACTTC. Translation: CASSLEAGDEQYF.

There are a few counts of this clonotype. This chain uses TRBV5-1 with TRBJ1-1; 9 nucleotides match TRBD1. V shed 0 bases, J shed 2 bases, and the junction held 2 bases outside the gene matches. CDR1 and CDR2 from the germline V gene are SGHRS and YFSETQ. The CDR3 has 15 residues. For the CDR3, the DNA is TGCGCCAGCAGCTTGGGGACAGGGGCCAACACTGAAGCTTTCTTT. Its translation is CASSLGTGANTEAFF.

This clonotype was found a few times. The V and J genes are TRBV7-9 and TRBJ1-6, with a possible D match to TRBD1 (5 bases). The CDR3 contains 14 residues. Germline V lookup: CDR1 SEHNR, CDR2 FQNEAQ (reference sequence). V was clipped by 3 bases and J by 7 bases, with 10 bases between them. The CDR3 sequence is CASSFGQKNSPLHF. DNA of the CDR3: TGTGCCAGCAGCTTCGGACAAAAAAATTCACCCCTCCACTTT. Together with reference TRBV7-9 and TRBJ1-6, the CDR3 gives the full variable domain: DTGVSQNPRHKITKRGQNVTFRCDPISEHNRLYWYRQTLGQGPEFLTYFQNEAQLEKSRLLSDRFSAERPKGSFSTLEIQRTEQGDSAMYLCASSFGQKNSPLHFGNGTRLTVT.

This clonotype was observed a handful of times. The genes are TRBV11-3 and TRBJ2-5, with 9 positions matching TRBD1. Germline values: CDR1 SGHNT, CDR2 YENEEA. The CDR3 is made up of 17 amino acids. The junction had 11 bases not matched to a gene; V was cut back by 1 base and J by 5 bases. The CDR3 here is CASSLGQPGQGGETQYF. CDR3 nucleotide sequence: TGTGCCAGCAGCTTAGGCCAGCCGGGACAGGGTGGGGAGACCCAGTACTTC.

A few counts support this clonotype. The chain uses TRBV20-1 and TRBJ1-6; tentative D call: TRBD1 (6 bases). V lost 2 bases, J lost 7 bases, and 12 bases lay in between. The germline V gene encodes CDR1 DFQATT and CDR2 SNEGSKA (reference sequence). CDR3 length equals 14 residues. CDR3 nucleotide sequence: TGCAGTGCTAGATCCGGACAGCTGAATTCACCCCTCCACTTT. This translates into CSARSGQLNSPLHF.

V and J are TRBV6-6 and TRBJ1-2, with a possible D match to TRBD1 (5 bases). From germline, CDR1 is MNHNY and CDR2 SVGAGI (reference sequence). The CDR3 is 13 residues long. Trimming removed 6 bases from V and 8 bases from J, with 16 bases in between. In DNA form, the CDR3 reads TGTGCCAGCAGGCCCGAGGCAGGGAAGGGCTACACCTTC. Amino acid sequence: CASRPEAGKGYTF.

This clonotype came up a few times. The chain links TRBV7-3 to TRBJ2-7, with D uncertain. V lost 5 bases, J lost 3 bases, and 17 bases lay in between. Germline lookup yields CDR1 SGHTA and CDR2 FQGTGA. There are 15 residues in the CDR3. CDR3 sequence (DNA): TGTGCCAGCAGCCCGCGTCGGGCAGCGATCTACGAGCAGTACTTC. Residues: CASSPRRAAIYEQYF.

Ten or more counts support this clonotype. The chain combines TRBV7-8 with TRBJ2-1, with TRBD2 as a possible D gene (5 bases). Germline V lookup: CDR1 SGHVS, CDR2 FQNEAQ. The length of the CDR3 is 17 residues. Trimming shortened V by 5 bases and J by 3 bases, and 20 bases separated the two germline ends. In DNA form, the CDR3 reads TGTGCCAGCAGCCCCCCCCGAGCGGCGTATGGCTACAATGAGCAGTTCTTC. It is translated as CASSPPRAAYGYNEQFF. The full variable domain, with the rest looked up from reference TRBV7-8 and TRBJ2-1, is GAGVSQSPRYKVAKRGQDVALRCDPISGHVSLFWYQQALGQGPEFLTYFQNEAQLDKSGLPSDRFFAERPEGSVSTLKIQRTQQEDSAVYLCASSPPRAAYGYNEQFFGPGTRLTVL.

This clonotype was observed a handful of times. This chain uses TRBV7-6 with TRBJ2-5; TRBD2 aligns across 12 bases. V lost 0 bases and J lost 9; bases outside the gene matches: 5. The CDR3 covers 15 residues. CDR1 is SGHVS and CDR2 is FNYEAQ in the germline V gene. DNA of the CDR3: TGTGCCAGCAGCTTAGCGGCTAGCGGGGGGGCATCCCAGTACTTC. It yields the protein CASSLAASGGASQYF.

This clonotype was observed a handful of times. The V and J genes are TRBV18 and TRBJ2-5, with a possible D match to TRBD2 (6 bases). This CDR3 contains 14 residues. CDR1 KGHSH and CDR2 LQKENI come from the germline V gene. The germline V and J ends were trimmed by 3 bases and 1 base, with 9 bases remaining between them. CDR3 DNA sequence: TGTGCCAGCTCACCCGGAGGGATCCAAGAGACCCAGTACTTC. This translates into CASSPGGIQETQYF.

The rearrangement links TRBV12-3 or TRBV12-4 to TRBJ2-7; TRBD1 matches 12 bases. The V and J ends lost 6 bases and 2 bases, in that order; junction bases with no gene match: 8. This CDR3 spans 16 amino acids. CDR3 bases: TGTGCCAGCAGAACCGCGGGGACAGGGGGCCCCTACGAGCAGTACTTC. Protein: CASRTAGTGGPYEQYF.

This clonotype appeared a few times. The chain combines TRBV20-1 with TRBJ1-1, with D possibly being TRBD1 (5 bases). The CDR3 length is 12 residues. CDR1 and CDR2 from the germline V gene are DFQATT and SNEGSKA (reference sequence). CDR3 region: CGWTPSGTEAFF. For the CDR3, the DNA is TGCGGATGGACACCTAGTGGGACTGAAGCTTTCTTT.

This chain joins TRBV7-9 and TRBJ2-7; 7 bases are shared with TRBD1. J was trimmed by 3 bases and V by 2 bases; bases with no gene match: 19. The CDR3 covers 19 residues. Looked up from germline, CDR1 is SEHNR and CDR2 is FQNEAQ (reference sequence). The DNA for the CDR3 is TGTGCCAGCAGCTTACGAACGACAGGGAAAAAAGTCGGAGACTACGAGCAGTACTTC. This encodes CASSLRTTGKKVGDYEQYF.

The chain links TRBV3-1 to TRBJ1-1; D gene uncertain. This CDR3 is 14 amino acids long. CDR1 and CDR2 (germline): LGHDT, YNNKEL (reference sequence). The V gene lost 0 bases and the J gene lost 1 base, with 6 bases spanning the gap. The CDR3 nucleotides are TGTGCCAGCAGCCAAGAATACGGGAACACTGAAGCTTTCTTT. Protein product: CASSQEYGNTEAFF.

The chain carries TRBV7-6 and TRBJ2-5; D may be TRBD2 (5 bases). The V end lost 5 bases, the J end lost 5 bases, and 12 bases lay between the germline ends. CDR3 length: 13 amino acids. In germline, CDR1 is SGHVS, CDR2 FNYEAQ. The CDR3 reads CASSRDPGETQYF. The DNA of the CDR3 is TGTGCCAGCAGCCGAGATCCGGGGGAGACCCAGTACTTC.